The 8 T cell receptor beta chains given below trace back to one sample, sequenced in a study of T-cell reconstitution after alpha-beta-depleted transplantation in children. TCRbeta library construction was performed incorporating unique molecular identifiers. TCRdb re-called the PCR reads with MiXCR, one entry per CDR3 protein. The table records some 300,000 distinct CDR3 sequences, about 9.4% of them present only once. This sample comprised PBMCs, obtained before TCRalphabeta/CD19-depleted stem cell transplant. These receptors were taken from a boy in the first two years of life with acute myeloid leukemia, due to receive a stem cell transplant.

This clonotype was seen many times. The genes are TRBV28 and TRBJ2-1; TRBD2 matches at 11 bases. Trimming at V came to 3 bases and at J to 5 bases, leaving 21 bases not matched to a gene. CDR1 is MDHEN and CDR2 is SYDVKM in the germline V gene. The CDR3 is made up of 21 amino acids. Here the CDR3 DNA reads TGTGCCAGCAGTTTTCCCCATTCCACAGGCACTAGCGGGAGCAAAAACAATGAGCAGTTCTTC. The encoded protein is CASSFPHSTGTSGSKNNEQFF.

This clonotype showed up many times. The chain combines TRBV28 with TRBJ2-7, with a possible D match to TRBD1 (5 bases). Germline lookup yields CDR1 MDHEN and CDR2 SYDVKM. The V and J ends lost 3 bases and 2 bases respectively, with 8 bases between them. The CDR3 totals 13 residues. This CDR3 reads CASSFDSTYEQYF. CDR3 bases: TGTGCCAGCAGTTTCGACAGCACCTACGAGCAGTACTTC.

This clonotype was seen at least ten times. The rearrangement joins TRBV7-9 to TRBJ2-7, with D tentatively TRBD2 (6 bases). V lost 3 bases to trimming and J lost 1 base, with 10 bases between them. This CDR3 contains 14 residues. Per germline, CDR1 SEHNR and CDR2 FQNEAQ (reference sequence). Written as DNA, the CDR3 is TGTGCCAGCAGCTTGGCGGGAACTTCCTACGAGCAGTACTTC. It translates to CASSLAGTSYEQYF.

This clonotype was seen many times. The chain joins TRBV28 to TRBJ2-2; D gene uncertain. This CDR3 has 16 amino acids. With 1 base removed from V and 2 bases from J, the gap between germline ends came to 11 bases. Per the germline V gene, CDR1 is MDHEN and CDR2 is SYDVKM. The CDR3 nucleotides are TGTGCCAGCAGTTTATCGGCTGGCCACAACACCGGGGAGCTGTTTTTT. It translates to CASSLSAGHNTGELFF.

The chain combines TRBV28 with TRBJ2-3; D is possibly TRBD1 (5 bases). V was shortened by 6 bases and J by 1 base, with 11 bases between the two germline ends. CDR1 MDHEN and CDR2 SYDVKM come from the germline V gene. The CDR3 spans 14 residues. Written as DNA, the CDR3 is TGTGCCAGCAGGCCGCAGGGCGGCACAGATACGCAGTATTTT. Translated, it gives CASRPQGGTDTQYF.

Only a few counts were recorded for this clonotype. CDR3 nucleotide sequence: TGTGCCAGTACCCCCGGAGGTAGGGGACATCAGCCCCAGCATTTT. Translated, it gives CASTPGGRGHQPQHF. V usage is TRBV19 and J usage is TRBJ1-5; D is possibly TRBD1 (5 bases). Trimming took off 7 bases at V and 5 bases at J, with 18 bases between the two ends. The CDR3 sequence is 15 residues long. Per germline, CDR1 LNHDA and CDR2 SQIVND (reference sequence).

This clonotype was observed many times. The chain is built from TRBV6-1 and TRBJ1-5, with TRBD1 matching 8 bases. V was pared by 6 bases and J by 8 bases, with 12 bases of the junction left unmatched. CDR3 length: 15 amino acids. CDR1 and CDR2 from the germline V gene are MNHNS and SASEGT. Here the CDR3 DNA reads TGTGCCAGCAGCAAGAGGACAGGGTTAATGGAGCCCCAGCATTTT. Translation gives CASSKRTGLMEPQHF.

This clonotype showed up many times. V gene TRBV11-2 combines with J gene TRBJ2-2; D unresolved. The germline V gene encodes CDR1 SGHAT and CDR2 FQNNGV. The CDR3 is 14 amino acids. The V and J ends lost 0 bases and 6 bases respectively, with 8 bases between them. The CDR3 DNA is TGTGCCAGCAGCTTAGAATGGGCGGCCGGGGAGCTGTTTTTT. It encodes CASSLEWAAGELFF.